Shown below are 19 T cell receptor beta chains from a single sample sequenced in a study of cytomegalovirus exposure and HLA in healthy donors. The PCR used 60 Vbeta and 13 Jbeta primers. Assay: immunoSEQ multiplex PCR; the TCRdb copy retains only in-frame clones and omits some. The sample lists nearly 110,000 clones; about two thirds were seen once. Sequencing was carried out using PBMCs. These receptors came from a boy between 10 and 17 years old in good health and CMV-seronegative.

The chain recombines TRBV7-8 with TRBJ1-5; the D gene is possibly TRBD1 (6 bases). The CDR3 totals 14 residues. V was trimmed by 3 bases and J by 1 base, leaving 7 bases between them. Germline V CDR1 and CDR2: SGHVS, FQNEAQ. The CDR3 coding sequence is TGTGCCAGCAGCTTGGGACAAAGCAATCAGCCCCAGCATTTT. This sequence encodes CASSLGQSNQPQHF.

This clone was detected a few times. At one end the junction does not follow the germline gene, possibly because of a read error. The rearrangement joins TRBV29-1 to TRBJ1-2; D unclear. Germline V gene sequence: CDR1 SQVTM, CDR2 ANQGSEA. The CDR3 extends over 13 amino acids. The CDR3 sequence: CSDETPGKYGYTF. The CDR3 coding sequence is TGCAGCGATGAAACCCCGGGAAAATATGGCTACACCTTC.

This clone was counted between two and nine times. The V and J genes are TRBV6-5 and TRBJ2-7; 7 nucleotides line up with TRBD2. The V gene end was trimmed by 2 bases and the J gene end by 0 bases; junction bases not matched to a gene: 4. The CDR3 loop spans 15 amino acids. Germline V lookup: CDR1 MNHEY, CDR2 SVGAGI. The CDR3 DNA sequence: TGTGCCAGCAGTTACGAGGCTAGCGGCTCCTACGAGCAGTACTTC. It encodes CASSYEASGSYEQYF.

V usage is TRBV19 and J usage is TRBJ2-6; D remains unclear. Trimming pared 8 bases from V and 2 bases from J, leaving 7 bases between. This CDR3 region has 13 residues. Germline assignment: CDR1 LNHDA and CDR2 SQIVND (reference sequence). The DNA of the CDR3 is TGTGCCAGTCTACCTACTGGGGCCAACGTCCTGACTTTC. It is translated as CASLPTGANVLTF. The full variable domain, rest sourced from reference TRBV19 and TRBJ2-6, is DGGITQSPKYLFRKEGQNVTLSCEQNLNHDAMYWYRQDPGQGLRLIYYSQIVNDFQKGDIAEGYSVSREKKESFPLTVTSAQKNPTAFYLCASLPTGANVLTFGAGSRLTVL.

This rearrangement joins TRBV4-1 to TRBJ2-5; 7 bases are a match to TRBD1. The junction had 9 bases not matched to a gene; V was cut back by 0 bases and J by 5 bases. The CDR3 covers 16 residues. Looked up from germline, CDR1 is MGHRA and CDR2 is YSYEKL. The DNA of the CDR3 is TGCGCCAGCAGCCAAGATATAGGGGGCGTGGGGGAGACCCAGTACTTC. This gives the protein CASSQDIGGVGETQYF.

The chain combines TRBV6-1 with TRBJ1-4; the D gene is possibly TRBD1 (5 bases). Germline-derived CDR1 and CDR2 are MNHNS and SASEGT. V was cut by 8 bases and J by 5 bases, with 12 bases left in between. This CDR3 contains 13 residues. Here the CDR3 reads CASASGLNEKLFF. CDR3 DNA: TGTGCCAGCGCTTCAGGGTTAAATGAAAAACTGTTTTTT.

The J gene is TRBJ1-2, the V gene TRBV29-1; D is perhaps TRBD1 (5 bases). The length of the CDR3 is 11 residues. V lost 4 bases and J 8 bases, leaving 11 bases between the germline ends. Germline CDR1 and CDR2: SQVTM and ANQGSEA. The CDR3, as DNA: TGCAGCGTTGGCACAGGAGCGGGCTACACCTTC. This encodes CSVGTGAGYTF.

V usage is TRBV7-4 and J usage is TRBJ2-7; D gene unclear. Trimming shortened V by 5 bases and J by 1 base, and 15 bases separated the two germline ends. Germline V CDR1 and CDR2: SGHVT, SQSDAQ. The CDR3 has 15 residues. CDR3 protein: CASSPRRHPSYEQYF. CDR3 in DNA: TGTGCCAGCAGCCCCCGTAGACACCCATCCTACGAGCAGTACTTC.

This clone was detected ten times or more. J is TRBJ2-1 and V is TRBV27, with TRBD1 identical over 7 bases. V lost 6 bases, J lost 3 bases, and 2 bases stayed unmatched. Germline lookup yields CDR1 MNHEY and CDR2 SMNVEV (reference sequence). The CDR3 length is 13 residues. The CDR3 here is CASRRDSYNEQFF. CDR3 DNA: TGTGCCAGCAGAAGGGACAGCTACAATGAGCAGTTCTTC.

This clone was counted only a few times. The chain is built from TRBV13 and TRBJ2-1; 9 bases align to TRBD2. V lost 4 bases to trimming and J lost 2 bases; unmatched junction nucleotides: 6. CDR3 length equals 16 residues. Per germline, CDR1 PRHDT and CDR2 FYEKMQ (reference sequence). The DNA for the CDR3 is TGTGCCAGCAGCTCCACCCTAGCGGGGCCCTACAATGAGCAGTTCTTC. It codes for CASSSTLAGPYNEQFF.

This clone was seen more than once but under ten times. V gene TRBV29-1 combines with J gene TRBJ1-1; 7 nucleotides align to TRBD1. This CDR3 has 14 amino acids. J was trimmed by 4 bases and V by 1 base; bases with no gene match: 6. CDR1 and CDR2 (germline): SQVTM, ANQGSEA. This CDR3 is CSVEGSTGATEAFF. CDR3 nucleotides: TGCAGCGTTGAAGGGTCTACAGGGGCCACTGAAGCTTTCTTT. Together with reference TRBV29-1 and TRBJ1-1, the CDR3 gives the full variable domain: SAVISQKPSRDICQRGTSLTIQCQVDSQVTMMFWYRQQPGQSLTLIATANQGSEATYESGFVIDKFPISRPNLTFSTLTVSNMSPEDSSIYLCSVEGSTGATEAFFGQGTRLTVV.

DNA for the CDR3: TGCGCCAGCAGCCAATGGACTAGCGGAAGCTCCTACGAGCAGTACTTC. Its translation is CASSQWTSGSSYEQYF. This chain links TRBV4-1 with TRBJ2-7; 10 positions match TRBD2. Germline CDR1 MGHRA, CDR2 YSYEKL. CDR3 length equals 16 residues. The V segment lost 2 bases and the J segment 0 bases; nucleotides outside the gene matches: 4.

This clone was counted a single time. The CDR3 sequence is CASSPPRSGGRALGEQYF. For the CDR3, the DNA is TGTGCCAGCAGCCCACCCCGCTCGGGCGGGAGGGCCTTGGGGGAGCAGTACTTC. This chain uses TRBV28 with TRBJ2-7, with 9 bases lining up with TRBD2. CDR3 length equals 18 residues. The J segment lost 7 bases and the V segment lost 6 bases, leaving 22 bases of the junction unmatched. Germline loops: CDR1 MDHEN, CDR2 SYDVKM.

The J gene is TRBJ2-7, the V gene TRBV7-3; 9 bases are shared with TRBD2. The trim removed 5 bases at V and 5 bases at J, leaving 10 bases unmatched. The germline V gene encodes CDR1 SGHTA and CDR2 FQGTGA. The CDR3 runs to 15 residues. CDR3 sequence: CASSQSGGGADEQYF. Written as DNA, the CDR3 is TGTGCCAGCAGCCAATCTGGCGGGGGGGCAGACGAGCAGTACTTC.

This clone was recorded once. The chain has TRBV19 and TRBJ1-5; maybe TRBD1 (6 bases). The CDR3 contains 15 residues. The germline V gene has CDR1 LNHDA and CDR2 SQIVND (reference sequence). Trimming took 7 bases from V and 7 from J, leaving 20 bases between them. CDR3 region: CASTIGGESEQPQHF. The CDR3 DNA is TGTGCCAGTACCATAGGGGGGGAGAGCGAACAGCCCCAGCATTTT.

The rearrangement joins TRBV14 to TRBJ2-1; D perhaps matches TRBD1 (5 bases). Germline CDR1 is SGHDN and CDR2 is FVKESK. The CDR3 has 15 residues. Trimming left V 5 bases short and J 1 base short, with 12 bases between. CDR3 sequence (DNA): TGTGCCAGCAGCGGTAAGGGGTTGTCCTACAATGAGCAGTTCTTC. As protein: CASSGKGLSYNEQFF.

The rearrangement uses TRBV5-1 and TRBJ2-2, with D unresolved. CDR1 and CDR2 (germline): SGHRS, YFSETQ. The V end was cut by 6 bases, the J end by 0 bases, with 9 bases between. The CDR3 is 14 residues long. The CDR3 region is CASMPQPNTGELFF. The CDR3 DNA is TGCGCCAGCATGCCACAGCCGAACACCGGGGAGCTGTTTTTT.

The chain carries TRBV19 and TRBJ2-7, with 7 positions matching TRBD1. Germline V lookup: CDR1 LNHDA, CDR2 SQIVND (reference sequence). The CDR3 extends over 14 amino acids. V was clipped by 5 bases and J by 3 bases; unmatched bases: 7. The CDR3 reads CASSSGGWGYEQYF. As DNA, the CDR3 is TGTGCCAGTAGTTCAGGGGGTTGGGGCTACGAGCAGTACTTC.

This clone has a handful of counts. The chain recombines TRBV29-1 with TRBJ1-4; D unresolved. V was cut by 7 bases and J by 11 bases, with 14 bases left in between. The CDR3 is 11 residues long. Germline CDR1 is SQVTM and CDR2 is ANQGSEA. The CDR3 region is CSASLVGKLFF. CDR3 sequence (DNA): TGCAGCGCCTCGCTGGTCGGGAAACTGTTTTTT. Based on the CDR3 plus reference TRBV29-1 and TRBJ1-4, the full variable domain is SAVISQKPSRDICQRGTSLTIQCQVDSQVTMMFWYRQQPGQSLTLIATANQGSEATYESGFVIDKFPISRPNLTFSTLTVSNMSPEDSSIYLCSASLVGKLFFGSGTQLSVL.